A single T cell receptor (beta chain) is shown here with its context. Trimming cost V 5 bases and J 2 bases; bases outside gene matches: 6. The CDR3 length is 14 residues. Germline loops: CDR1 SGHDN, CDR2 FVKESK. This specimen comes from a study of OX40 agonist ivuxolimab in advanced cancers. The assay was immunoSEQ multiplex PCR, and TCRdb's table has in-frame clones only and misses some. The table records tens of thousands of clones, around 87% of them present only once. V is TRBV14 and J is TRBJ2-7, with 7 bases fitting TRBD1. The clonotype was recovered from an adult with an advanced solid tumor such as melanoma, head and neck, liver or kidney cancer. The sample here was CD4+ or CD8+ T cells sorted from blood, taken in a trial of the OX40 agonist ivuxolimab. CDR3 nucleotides: TGTGCCAGCAGCTACAGGGGAAAGACCTACGAGCAGTACGTC. It is translated as CASSYRGKTYEQYV.